The 24 T cell receptor beta chains reported below all come from one sample, sequenced in a study of memory CD4+ T cells and cytomegalovirus serostatus (dated by TCRdb to between 2018 and 2020). Libraries were constructed by the immunoSEQ multiplex PCR assay. The table comes from immuneACCESS by way of TCRdb, which keeps in-frame sequences with V and J called. Part of the clones is missing from these tables; in studies checked, under half for an unresolved V gene and the rest for unknown reasons. Counted in this sample were roughly 50,000 clones; 82% of them appeared once. The top ten constitute 0.5% of the sample. Single viable CD3+CD4+CD8-CD45RO+ cells were sorted as memory CD4+ T cells on a FACSAria II. The sequenced sample consisted of memory CD4+ T cells from blood. Receptor source: an adult in good health and CMV-seronegative. Some clones in this sample may be carry-over from other donors' samples.

The chain links TRBV29-1 to TRBJ2-6, with D unresolved. Trimming pared 6 bases from V and 1 base from J, leaving 7 bases between. This CDR3 contains 13 residues. Looked up from germline, CDR1 is SQVTM and CDR2 is ANQGSEA. DNA for the CDR3: TGCAGCGTCCAGAAATCTGGGGCCAACGTCCTGACTTTC. It translates to CSVQKSGANVLTF.

This clone came up a few times. This chain uses TRBV5-1 with TRBJ1-1; D remains unclear. Trimming left V 1 base short and J 1 base short, with 8 bases between. Germline V gives CDR1 SGHRS, CDR2 YFSETQ. This CDR3 is built from 14 residues. The CDR3 is CASSLYGPNTEAFF. For the CDR3, the DNA is TGCGCCAGCAGCTTGTACGGACCGAACACTGAAGCTTTCTTT.

The CDR3 coding sequence is TGCAGCGTGGTAAACTCAGGGGGCGCGTCCAAAAACATTCAGTACTTC. It translates to CSVVNSGGASKNIQYF. V and J are TRBV29-1 and TRBJ2-4, with 8 bases identical to TRBD1. This CDR3 contains 16 residues. CDR1 and CDR2 from the germline V gene are SQVTM and ANQGSEA. Germline trimming cut 6 bases from V and 2 bases from J; bases unmatched to any gene: 12.

This clone was seen just once. The chain joins TRBV6-1 to TRBJ1-3; D possibly corresponds to TRBD1 (6 bases). The ends were cut back, 5 bases at V and 8 bases at J, with 16 bases in the middle. The CDR3 totals 14 residues. Germline V gene sequence: CDR1 MNHNS, CDR2 SASEGT. The CDR3 nucleotides read TGTGCCAGCAGTCCCGGGACGGGGGCATACACCATATATTTT. This translates into CASSPGTGAYTIYF.

This clone appeared a few times. The chain couples TRBV28 to TRBJ1-1, with D unresolved. The CDR3 extends over 14 amino acids. Between the trimmed V and J ends, which lost 2 bases and 6 bases, there was a span of 13 bases. The V gene's germline CDR1 is MDHEN and CDR2 SYDVKM. The CDR3 loop reads CASSLTSRNAEAFF. As DNA, the CDR3 is TGTGCCAGCAGTTTAACCTCAAGAAACGCTGAAGCTTTCTTT.

The genes are TRBV28 and TRBJ1-4, with D unclear. The CDR3 spans 14 residues. The V end was cut by 4 bases, the J end by 0 bases, with 6 bases between. From germline, CDR1 is MDHEN and CDR2 SYDVKM. CDR3 nucleotides: TGTGCCAGCAGTTCGTGGGCAACTAATGAAAAACTGTTTTTT. Translating it yields CASSSWATNEKLFF. Together with reference TRBV28 and TRBJ1-4, the CDR3 gives the full variable domain: DVKVTQSSRYLVKRTGEKVFLECVQDMDHENMFWYRQDPGLGLRLIYFSYDVKMKEKGDIPEGYSVSREKKERFSLILESASTNQTSMYLCASSSWATNEKLFFGSGTQLSVL.

The CDR3 loop reads CASTNPGKRPDTQYF. DNA for the CDR3: TGTGCCAGTACCAACCCGGGCAAAAGACCAGATACGCAGTATTTT. This chain joins TRBV19 and TRBJ2-3; D gene ambiguous. With 7 bases removed from V and 4 bases from J, the gap between germline ends came to 18 bases. This CDR3 is built from 15 residues. Germline V CDR1 and CDR2: LNHDA, SQIVND (reference sequence).

This clone was counted a single time. The rearrangement uses TRBV15 and TRBJ2-5; 8 bases match TRBD2. The CDR3 runs 17 residues. Germline CDR1 is LNHNV and CDR2 is YYDKDF (reference sequence). The trim removed 5 bases at V and 0 bases at J, leaving 11 bases unmatched. The chain's CDR3 is CATSENLAGSDQETQYF. The CDR3 DNA reads TGTGCCACCAGCGAGAACCTAGCGGGTTCCGACCAAGAGACCCAGTACTTC.

V usage is TRBV27 and J usage is TRBJ2-1, with TRBD2 matching over 8 bases. J was trimmed by 4 bases and V by 6 bases; bases with no gene match: 2. Per the germline V gene, CDR1 is MNHEY and CDR2 is SMNVEV (reference sequence). The CDR3 has 13 residues. The CDR3 bases are TGTGCCAGCAGGGGACTAGTTTACAATGAGCAGTTCTTC. This sequence encodes CASRGLVYNEQFF.

The chain is built from TRBV7-3 and TRBJ1-1; 7 positions agree with TRBD1. CDR1 and CDR2 (germline): SGHTA, FQGTGA. V lost 5 bases and J lost 1; bases outside the gene matches: 10. The CDR3 covers 16 residues. The CDR3 coding sequence is TGTGCCAGCAGCGAAGGGGGCGTTGGGTGGAACACTGAAGCTTTCTTT. This encodes CASSEGGVGWNTEAFF.

The rearrangement uses TRBV28 and TRBJ2-4, with 10 bases that match TRBD1. Looked up from germline, CDR1 is MDHEN and CDR2 is SYDVKM. The V and J ends lost 7 bases and 6 bases, in that order; junction bases with no gene match: 6. The CDR3 runs 14 residues. The CDR3 region is CASNDRGRRNIQYF. DNA for the CDR3: TGTGCCAGCAATGACAGGGGGCGGAGAAACATTCAGTACTTC. Variable domain in full (rest from reference TRBV28 and TRBJ2-4): DVKVTQSSRYLVKRTGEKVFLECVQDMDHENMFWYRQDPGLGLRLIYFSYDVKMKEKGDIPEGYSVSREKKERFSLILESASTNQTSMYLCASNDRGRRNIQYFGAGTRLSVL.

CDR3 DNA sequence: TGCAGCGTTTTCCCGGGGTGGAGGGGCACAGATACGCAGTATTTT. Translated: CSVFPGWRGTDTQYF. J is TRBJ2-3 and V is TRBV29-1; possibly TRBD2 for D (6 bases). This CDR3 has 15 residues. Germline V lookup: CDR1 SQVTM, CDR2 ANQGSEA. V was pared by 5 bases and J by 1 base, with 16 bases between.

The gene calls are TRBV30 and TRBJ1-3; D is undetermined. V was pared by 4 bases and J by 4 bases, with 8 bases between. The CDR3 is made up of 12 amino acids. Looked up from germline, CDR1 is GTSNPN and CDR2 is SVGIG (reference sequence). CDR3 in amino acids: CAWTPAGNTIYF. For the CDR3, the DNA is TGTGCCTGGACCCCGGCGGGAAACACCATATATTTT.

The chain is built from TRBV2 and TRBJ2-5; 10 bases are shared with TRBD2. The ends lost 4 bases at V and 3 bases at J; junction bases unmatched: 5. The CDR3 is 15 residues long. CDR1 SNHLY and CDR2 FYNNEI come from the germline V gene. In DNA, the CDR3 is TGTGCCAGCAGTGTGGCTAGCGGGAGAAAAGAGACCCAGTACTTC. This codes for CASSVASGRKETQYF.

The J gene is TRBJ2-5, the V gene TRBV14, with TRBD1 matching 7 bases. CDR3 size: 18 residues. Looked up from germline, CDR1 is SGHDN and CDR2 is FVKESK. Trimming removed 4 bases from V and 4 bases from J; junction bases left unmatched: 18. CDR3 nucleotides: TGTGCCAGCAGCCGAGGTGCATTCCGGACAGGTTCGGCAGAGACCCAGTACTTC. This gives the protein CASSRGAFRTGSAETQYF.

By frequency in the sample, this clone is medium-sized. V gene TRBV2 combines with J gene TRBJ1-5; D not certain. CDR1 and CDR2 (germline): SNHLY, FYNNEI. Trimming removed 4 bases at V and 4 bases at J, with 11 bases between. This CDR3 is 14 amino acids long. The DNA for the CDR3 is TGTGCCAGCAGTGGGGTTAACGCTAATCAGCCCCAGCATTTT. This translates into CASSGVNANQPQHF.

The rearrangement links TRBV6-5 to TRBJ2-1; the D gene is possibly TRBD2 (6 bases). Trimming cost V 10 bases and J 0 bases, with 13 bases left between them. Germline lookup yields CDR1 MNHEY and CDR2 SVGAGI. The CDR3 is 14 amino acids. The CDR3, as DNA: TGTGCCACCCGGCGGGGTAGCTCCTACAATGAGCAGTTCTTC. Protein: CATRRGSSYNEQFF.

The J gene is TRBJ2-7, the V gene TRBV28; the D is unclear. This CDR3 is built from 13 residues. Germline V CDR1 and CDR2: MDHEN, SYDVKM. Trimming removed 4 bases at V and 4 bases at J, with 11 bases between. CDR3 sequence (DNA): TGTGCCAGCAGTTCCCTGTGGGAATACGAGCAGTACTTC. Protein product: CASSSLWEYEQYF. Looking up the rest from reference TRBV28 and TRBJ2-7 gives the full variable domain: DVKVTQSSRYLVKRTGEKVFLECVQDMDHENMFWYRQDPGLGLRLIYFSYDVKMKEKGDIPEGYSVSREKKERFSLILESASTNQTSMYLCASSSLWEYEQYFGPGTRLTVT.

A few counts support this clone. J is TRBJ1-1 and V is TRBV7-9, with D unclear. The CDR3 has 13 amino acids. CDR1 and CDR2 (germline): SEHNR, FQNEAQ (reference sequence). V was clipped by 3 bases and J by 1 base, with 6 bases between them. CDR3 nucleotide sequence: TGTGCCAGCAGCTTTGCGGGGAACACTGAAGCTTTCTTT. This gives the protein CASSFAGNTEAFF.

The chain is built from TRBV9 and TRBJ2-5; D unresolved. Germline V gene sequence: CDR1 SGDLS, CDR2 YYNGEE. V was cut by 1 base and J by 3 bases, with 7 bases left in between. The CDR3 spans 13 residues. The CDR3 spells CASSVFTEETQYF. CDR3 bases: TGTGCCAGCAGCGTATTCACAGAAGAGACCCAGTACTTC. Based on the CDR3 plus reference TRBV9 and TRBJ2-5, the full variable domain is DSGVTQTPKHLITATGQRVTLRCSPRSGDLSVYWYQQSLDQGLQFLIQYYNGEERAKGNILERFSAQQFPDLHSELNLSSLELGDSALYFCASSVFTEETQYFGPGTRLLVL.

This clone was counted once. The rearrangement uses TRBV5-1 and TRBJ1-3, with D unresolved. This CDR3 has 16 amino acids. Germline CDR1 reads SGHRS; CDR2 reads YFSETQ. Trimming cost V 0 bases and J 1 base, with 11 bases left between them. The CDR3 loop reads CASSLDGTISGNTIYF. The CDR3 region has the DNA TGCGCCAGCAGCTTGGACGGAACTATATCTGGAAACACCATATATTTT.

This chain connects TRBV6-5 to TRBJ2-7, with a weak D call TRBD1 (6 bases). Between the trimmed V and J ends, which lost 7 bases and 0 bases, there was a span of 13 bases. The CDR3 covers 14 residues. Looked up from germline, CDR1 is MNHEY and CDR2 is SVGAGI. In DNA form, the CDR3 reads TGTGCCAGCACCCGGACAGCAACCTCCTACGAGCAGTACTTC. The encoded protein is CASTRTATSYEQYF.

This clone appeared a single time. This chain joins TRBV4-2 and TRBJ2-7; D gene unclear. The CDR3 extends over 11 amino acids. Germline CDR1 LGHNA, CDR2 YNFKEQ. V lost 4 bases and J lost 0, with 1 base in between. The chain's CDR3 is CASSRSYEQYF. The DNA for the CDR3 is TGTGCCAGCAGCCGCTCCTACGAGCAGTACTTC.

In nucleotides, the CDR3 is TGCGCCAGCCGGGCAGATCTCAACACTGAAGCTTTCTTT. Translating gives CASRADLNTEAFF. This chain connects TRBV5-1 to TRBJ1-1; D not resolved. V gave up 7 bases and J gave up 2 bases, with 12 bases separating them. The CDR3 length is 13 residues. In germline, CDR1 is SGHRS, CDR2 YFSETQ.